This entry concerns a single T cell receptor beta chain. As yet, its antigen is unknown. The data were obtained in a study of OX40 agonist ivuxolimab in advanced cancers. Study overall: The treatment was a fully human IgG2 OX40 agonist, ivuxolimab. A male proportion of over 75% was recorded, with mean age around 55 years and range roughly 23 to 85. Overall study results and limits: Relatively little clonal expansion, among the lowest observed, appeared in partial responders at 0.1-3.0 mg/kg.

TCRdb's table, derived via immunoSEQ multiplex PCR, lists solely in-frame clones and lacks some. The sample contains some 78,000 clones, about 88% of which appear only once. CDR3 length: 14 amino acids. Germline V gene lookup returns CDR1 SGHTA and CDR2 FQGNSA. V was cut by 5 bases and J by 7 bases, with 17 bases left in between. The chain links TRBV7-2 to TRBJ1-2; weak D call: TRBD1 (5 bases). The sequence was collected from an adult with an advanced solid tumor such as melanoma, head and neck, liver or kidney cancer. Sample: CD4+ or CD8+ T cells sorted from blood, taken in a trial of the OX40 agonist ivuxolimab. The CDR3 loop is CASSPDRGSGGYTF. CDR3 nucleotide sequence: TGTGCCAGCAGCCCGGATCGGGGCTCGGGTGGCTACACCTTC.